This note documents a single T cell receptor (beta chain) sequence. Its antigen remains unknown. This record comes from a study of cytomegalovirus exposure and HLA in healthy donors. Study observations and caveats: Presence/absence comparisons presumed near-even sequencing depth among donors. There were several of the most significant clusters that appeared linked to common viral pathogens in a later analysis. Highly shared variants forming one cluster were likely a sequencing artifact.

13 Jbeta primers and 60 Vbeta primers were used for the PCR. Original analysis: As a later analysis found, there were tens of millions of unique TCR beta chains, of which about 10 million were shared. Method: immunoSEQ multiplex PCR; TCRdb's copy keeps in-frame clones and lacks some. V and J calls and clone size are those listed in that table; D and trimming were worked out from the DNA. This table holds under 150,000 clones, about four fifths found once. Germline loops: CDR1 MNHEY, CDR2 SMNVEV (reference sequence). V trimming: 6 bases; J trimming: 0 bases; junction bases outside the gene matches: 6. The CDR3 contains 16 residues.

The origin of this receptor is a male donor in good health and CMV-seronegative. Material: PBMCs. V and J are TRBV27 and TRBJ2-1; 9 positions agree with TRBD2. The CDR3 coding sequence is TGTGCCAGCAGCCGTAGCGGGGGTATCTCCTACAATGAGCAGTTCTTC. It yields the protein CASSRSGGISYNEQFF.